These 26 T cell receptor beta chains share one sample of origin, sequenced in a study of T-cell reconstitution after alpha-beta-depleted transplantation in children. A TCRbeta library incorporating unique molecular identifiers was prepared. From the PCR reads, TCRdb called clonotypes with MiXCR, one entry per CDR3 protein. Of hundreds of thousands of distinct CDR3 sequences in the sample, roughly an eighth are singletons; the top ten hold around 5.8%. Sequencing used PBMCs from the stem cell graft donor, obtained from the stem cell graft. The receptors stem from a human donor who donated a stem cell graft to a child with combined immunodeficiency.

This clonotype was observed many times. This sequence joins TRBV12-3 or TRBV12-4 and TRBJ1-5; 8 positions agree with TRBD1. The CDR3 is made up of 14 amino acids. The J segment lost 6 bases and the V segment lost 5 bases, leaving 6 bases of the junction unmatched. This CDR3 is CASSQGARAQPQHF. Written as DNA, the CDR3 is TGTGCCAGCAGTCAGGGGGCACGAGCTCAGCCCCAGCATTTT.

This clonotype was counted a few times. Written as DNA, the CDR3 is TGCGCCAGCAGCTTGGGACCGCTAACGACTAGCGGGGGGAGCCAAGAGACCCAGTACTTC. Translated, it gives CASSLGPLTTSGGSQETQYF. The chain is built from TRBV5-1 and TRBJ2-5, with 13 nucleotides matching TRBD2. The V and J ends lost 0 bases and 1 base, in that order; junction bases with no gene match: 12. The CDR3 runs to 20 residues. Germline V gene data show CDR1 as SGHRS and CDR2 as YFSETQ.

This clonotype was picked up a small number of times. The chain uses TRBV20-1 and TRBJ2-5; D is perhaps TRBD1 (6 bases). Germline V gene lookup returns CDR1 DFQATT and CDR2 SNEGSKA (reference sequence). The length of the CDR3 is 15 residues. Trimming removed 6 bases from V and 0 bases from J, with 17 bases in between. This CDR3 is CSAPSLRGYQETQYF. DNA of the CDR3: TGCAGTGCCCCATCCCTAAGGGGGTACCAAGAGACCCAGTACTTC.

CDR3 sequence: CASSQDGGTSGRNEQFF. The CDR3 DNA reads as TGCGCCAGCAGCCAAGATGGAGGGACTAGCGGGAGGAATGAGCAGTTCTTC. The genes are TRBV4-3 and TRBJ2-1; 15 bases align to TRBD2. J was trimmed by 7 bases and V by 0 bases; bases with no gene match: 4. The CDR3 has 17 residues. Germline-derived CDR1 and CDR2 are LGHNA and YSLEER.

CDR3 nucleotides: TGCGCCAGCAGCCATGGATCCGGCGGGTCGGGGGAGCAGTACTTC. This sequence encodes CASSHGSGGSGEQYF. The gene calls are TRBV4-3 and TRBJ2-7, with D possibly TRBD2 on 5 matching bases. CDR1 is LGHNA, CDR2 YSLEER, per germline. The CDR3 covers 15 residues. Trimming cost V 3 bases and J 7 bases, with 19 bases left between them.

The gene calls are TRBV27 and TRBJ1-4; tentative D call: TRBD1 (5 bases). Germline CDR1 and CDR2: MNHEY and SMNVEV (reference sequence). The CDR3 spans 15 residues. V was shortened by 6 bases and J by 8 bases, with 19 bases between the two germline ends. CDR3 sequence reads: CASRPAGGRIEKLFF. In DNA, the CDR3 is TGTGCCAGCAGGCCCGCGGGGGGAAGAATCGAAAAACTGTTTTTT.

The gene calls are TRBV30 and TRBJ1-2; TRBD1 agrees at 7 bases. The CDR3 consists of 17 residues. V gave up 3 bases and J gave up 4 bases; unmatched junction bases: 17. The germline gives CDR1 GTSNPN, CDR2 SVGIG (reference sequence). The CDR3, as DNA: TGTGCCTGGAGCGCGGCCGGGACACCGACAGGGACCTATGGCTACACCTTC. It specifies CAWSAAGTPTGTYGYTF.

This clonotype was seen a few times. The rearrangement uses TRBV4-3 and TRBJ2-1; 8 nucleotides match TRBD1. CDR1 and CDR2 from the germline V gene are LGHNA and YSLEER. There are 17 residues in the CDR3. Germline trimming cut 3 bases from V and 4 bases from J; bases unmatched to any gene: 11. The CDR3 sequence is CASSHPPRQGIYNEQFF. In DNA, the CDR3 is TGCGCCAGCAGCCACCCCCCCAGACAGGGGATTTACAATGAGCAGTTCTTC.

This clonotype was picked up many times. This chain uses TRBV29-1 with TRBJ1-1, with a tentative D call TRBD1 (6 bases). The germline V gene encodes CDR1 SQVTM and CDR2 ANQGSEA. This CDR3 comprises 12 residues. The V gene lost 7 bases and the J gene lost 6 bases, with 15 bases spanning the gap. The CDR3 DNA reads TGCAGCGCCCCAGGGGTGGGTGCTGAAGCTTTCTTT. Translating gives CSAPGVGAEAFF.

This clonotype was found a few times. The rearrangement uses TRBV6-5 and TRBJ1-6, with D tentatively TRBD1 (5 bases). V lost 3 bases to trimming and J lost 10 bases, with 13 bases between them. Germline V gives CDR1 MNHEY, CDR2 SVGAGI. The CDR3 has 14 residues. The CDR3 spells CASSYGDRWSPLHF. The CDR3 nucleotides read TGTGCCAGCAGTTATGGGGACCGTTGGTCACCCCTCCACTTT.

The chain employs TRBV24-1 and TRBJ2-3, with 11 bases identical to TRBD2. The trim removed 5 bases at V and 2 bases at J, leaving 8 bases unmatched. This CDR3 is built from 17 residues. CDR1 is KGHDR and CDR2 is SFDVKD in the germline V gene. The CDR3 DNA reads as TGTGCCACCAGTGCCCGTAGACTAGCGGGGAACACAGATACGCAGTATTTT. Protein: CATSARRLAGNTDTQYF.

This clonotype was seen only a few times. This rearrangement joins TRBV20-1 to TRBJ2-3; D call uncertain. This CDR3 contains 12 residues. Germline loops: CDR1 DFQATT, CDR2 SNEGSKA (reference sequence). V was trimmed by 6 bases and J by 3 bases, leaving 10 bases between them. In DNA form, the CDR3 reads TGCAGTGCCACGGACGAGACAGATACGCAGTATTTT. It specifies CSATDETDTQYF.

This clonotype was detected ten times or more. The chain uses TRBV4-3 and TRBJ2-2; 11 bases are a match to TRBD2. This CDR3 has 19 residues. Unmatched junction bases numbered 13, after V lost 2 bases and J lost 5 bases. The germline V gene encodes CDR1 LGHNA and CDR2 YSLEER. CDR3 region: CASSQRNPSGRWSTGELFF. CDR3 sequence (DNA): TGCGCCAGCAGCCAACGTAACCCTAGCGGGAGGTGGAGTACCGGGGAGCTGTTTTTT.

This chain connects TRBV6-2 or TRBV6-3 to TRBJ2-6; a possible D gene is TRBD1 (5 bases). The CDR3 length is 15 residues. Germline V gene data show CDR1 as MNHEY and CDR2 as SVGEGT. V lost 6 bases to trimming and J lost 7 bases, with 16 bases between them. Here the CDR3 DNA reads TGTGCCAGCAGCCATCACCACCAGGGAGCCAACGTCCTGACTTTC. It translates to CASSHHHQGANVLTF.

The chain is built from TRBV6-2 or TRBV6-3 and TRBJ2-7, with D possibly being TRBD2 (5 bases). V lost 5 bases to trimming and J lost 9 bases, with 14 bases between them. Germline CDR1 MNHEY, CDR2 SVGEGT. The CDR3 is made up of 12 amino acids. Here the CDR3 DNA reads TGTGCCAGCAGTCTCGAAGGAGGCGGGCAGTACTTC. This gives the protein CASSLEGGGQYF.

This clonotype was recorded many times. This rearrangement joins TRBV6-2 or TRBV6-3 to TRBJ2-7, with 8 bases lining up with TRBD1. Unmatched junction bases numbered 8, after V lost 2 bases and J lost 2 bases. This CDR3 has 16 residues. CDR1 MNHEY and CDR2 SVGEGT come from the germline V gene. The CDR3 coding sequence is TGTGCCAGCAGTTACACCCCCGGGACAGGCGCCTACGAGCAGTACTTC. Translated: CASSYTPGTGAYEQYF.

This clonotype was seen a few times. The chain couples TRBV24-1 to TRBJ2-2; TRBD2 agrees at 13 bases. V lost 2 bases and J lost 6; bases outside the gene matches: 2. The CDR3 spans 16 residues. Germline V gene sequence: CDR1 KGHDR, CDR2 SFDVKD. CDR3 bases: TGTGCCACCAGTGATTGGACTAGCGGGAGCTCCGGGGAGCTGTTTTTT. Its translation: CATSDWTSGSSGELFF.

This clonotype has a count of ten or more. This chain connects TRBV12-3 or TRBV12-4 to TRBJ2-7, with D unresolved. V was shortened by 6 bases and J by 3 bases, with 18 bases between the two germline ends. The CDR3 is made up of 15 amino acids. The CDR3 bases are TGTGCCAGCAGCCTCAGCCGGGTCACCAGCTACGAGCAGTACTTC. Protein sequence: CASSLSRVTSYEQYF.

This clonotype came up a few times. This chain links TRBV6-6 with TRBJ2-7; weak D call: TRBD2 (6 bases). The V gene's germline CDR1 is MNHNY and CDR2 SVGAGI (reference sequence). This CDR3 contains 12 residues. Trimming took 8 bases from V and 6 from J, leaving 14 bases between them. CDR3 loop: CASASRGGEQYF. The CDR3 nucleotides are TGTGCCAGCGCCTCCCGGGGAGGCGAGCAGTACTTC.

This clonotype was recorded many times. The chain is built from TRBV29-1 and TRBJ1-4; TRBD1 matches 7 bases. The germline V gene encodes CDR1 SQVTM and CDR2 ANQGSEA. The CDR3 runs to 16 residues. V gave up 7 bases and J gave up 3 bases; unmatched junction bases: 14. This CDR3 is CSAGQDLWGANEKLFF. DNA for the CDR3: TGCAGCGCCGGACAGGATCTCTGGGGGGCTAATGAAAAACTGTTTTTT.

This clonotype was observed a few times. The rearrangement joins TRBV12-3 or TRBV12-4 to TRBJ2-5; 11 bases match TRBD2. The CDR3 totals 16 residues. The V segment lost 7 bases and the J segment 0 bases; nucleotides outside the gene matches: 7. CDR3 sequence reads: CASTPSSGGYQETQYF. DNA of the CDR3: TGTGCCAGCACCCCTTCTAGCGGGGGGTACCAAGAGACCCAGTACTTC.

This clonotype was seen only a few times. The CDR3 coding sequence is TGTGCCAGCAGTTTAGGGGACTCTGGAAACACCATATATTTT. Residues: CASSLGDSGNTIYF. The rearrangement joins TRBV12-3 or TRBV12-4 to TRBJ1-3; D is unclear. This CDR3 contains 14 residues. Trimming removed 1 base at V and 0 bases at J, with 4 bases between.

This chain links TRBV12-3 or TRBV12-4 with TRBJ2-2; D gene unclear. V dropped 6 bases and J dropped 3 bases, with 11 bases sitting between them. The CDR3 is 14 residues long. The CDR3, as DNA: TGTGCCAGCAGGCTGGCTAGTTACACCGGGGAGCTGTTTTTT. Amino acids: CASRLASYTGELFF.

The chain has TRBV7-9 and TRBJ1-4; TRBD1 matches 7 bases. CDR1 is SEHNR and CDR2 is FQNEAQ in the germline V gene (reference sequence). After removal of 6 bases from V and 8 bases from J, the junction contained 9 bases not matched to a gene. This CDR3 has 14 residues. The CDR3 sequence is CASRTGTGKEKLFF. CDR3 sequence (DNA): TGTGCCAGCAGGACAGGGACGGGGAAAGAAAAACTGTTTTTT.

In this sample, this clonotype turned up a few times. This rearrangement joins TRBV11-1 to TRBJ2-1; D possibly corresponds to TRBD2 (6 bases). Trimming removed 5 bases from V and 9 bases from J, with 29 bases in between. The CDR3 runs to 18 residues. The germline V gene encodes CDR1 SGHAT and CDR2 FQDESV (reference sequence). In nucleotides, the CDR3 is TGTGCCAGCAGCCCTTCCATCCGGGGGTTGGTTAGTTCTGGTGAGCAGTTCTTC. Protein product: CASSPSIRGLVSSGEQFF.

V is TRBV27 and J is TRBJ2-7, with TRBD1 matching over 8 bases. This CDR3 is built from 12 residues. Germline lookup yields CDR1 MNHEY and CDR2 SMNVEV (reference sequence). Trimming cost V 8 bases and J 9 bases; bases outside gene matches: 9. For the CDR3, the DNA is TGTGCCAGCGGCGGACAGGGATTCGGGCAGTACTTC. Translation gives CASGGQGFGQYF.